These 29 T cell receptor beta chains share one sample of origin, sequenced in a study of blood T cell repertoires in COVID-19. Sequencing used immunoSEQ multiplex PCR; TCRdb keeps in-frame clones, though not all of them. The data contain approximately 170,000 clones, around 85% of them seen just once; the ten biggest clones take up about 1.2%. Sample: peripheral blood. The origin of the receptors is a man between 60 and 70 years old who had recovered from COVID-19.

This clone was counted once. The V call is TRBV6-2 or TRBV6-3, the J call TRBJ1-5, with TRBD1 matching over 7 bases. The CDR3 extends over 17 amino acids. V lost 2 bases and J lost 4; bases outside the gene matches: 11. CDR1 MNHEY and CDR2 SVGEGT come from the germline V gene. Written as DNA, the CDR3 is TGTGCCAGCAGTTACCCGAGGGACAGAGGCCCTAATCAGCCCCAGCATTTT. Protein product: CASSYPRDRGPNQPQHF.

The chain uses TRBV7-9 and TRBJ2-2, with D tentatively TRBD1 (6 bases). There are 15 residues in the CDR3. Trimming pared 5 bases from V and 6 bases from J, leaving 16 bases between. Germline loops: CDR1 SEHNR, CDR2 FQNEAQ (reference sequence). CDR3 sequence: CASSVSYQGSGELFF. CDR3 in DNA: TGTGCCAGCAGCGTATCGTACCAGGGGTCCGGGGAGCTGTTTTTT.

This clone was seen at least ten times. The chain carries TRBV3-1 (or the pseudogene TRBV3-2) and TRBJ1-2; TRBD1 might be the D (5 bases). Germline lookup yields CDR1 LGHDT and CDR2 YNNKEL (reference sequence). The CDR3 runs 13 residues. V was shortened by 4 bases and J by 4 bases, with 10 bases between the two germline ends. The CDR3 nucleotides are TGTGCCAGCAGCCCGGACCAGGGCTATGGCTACACCTTC. Translation gives CASSPDQGYGYTF.

This clone has a single count. V gene TRBV5-8 combines with J gene TRBJ1-2, with D possibly being TRBD1 (6 bases). Germline V gene data show CDR1 as SGHTS and CDR2 as YDEGEE. The V gene lost 4 bases and the J gene lost 4 bases, with 14 bases spanning the gap. The CDR3 sequence is 14 residues long. This chain's CDR3 is CASSGGQTLYGYTF. CDR3 nucleotides: TGTGCCAGCAGCGGTGGACAGACCCTCTATGGCTACACCTTC.

This clone was seen a single time. The V gene is TRBV19, the J gene TRBJ2-1, with a weak D call TRBD2 (5 bases). V gave up 6 bases and J gave up 6 bases, with 12 bases separating them. The CDR3 runs 13 residues. Germline values: CDR1 LNHDA, CDR2 SQIVND (reference sequence). CDR3: CASSLGAPNEQFF. Written as DNA, the CDR3 is TGTGCCAGTAGCCTGGGAGCGCCCAATGAGCAGTTCTTC.

The rearrangement links TRBV5-4 to TRBJ2-7; D not resolved. There are 13 residues in the CDR3. The V end was cut by 1 base, the J end by 0 bases, with 5 bases between. CDR1 and CDR2 (germline): SGHNT, YYREEE (reference sequence). The CDR3 bases are TGTGCCAGCAGCTTGACAGACTCCTACGAGCAGTACTTC. It is translated as CASSLTDSYEQYF.

This clone appeared once. In the same sample, other DNA sequences code for this CDR3. This chain uses TRBV7-3 with TRBJ2-3; D may be TRBD1 (7 bases). Trimming took off 2 bases at V and 4 bases at J, with 10 bases between the two ends. Germline CDR1 reads SGHTA; CDR2 reads FQGTGA. This CDR3 spans 14 amino acids. The CDR3 sequence: CASSLGGGPDTQYF. CDR3 sequence (DNA): TGTGCCAGCAGCTTAGGAGGGGGCCCAGATACGCAGTATTTT.

The chain links TRBV25-1 to TRBJ2-7; D is unresolved. The length of the CDR3 is 11 residues. V was clipped by 7 bases and J by 3 bases, with 7 bases between them. Germline assignment: CDR1 MGHDK and CDR2 SYGVNS. CDR3 nucleotide sequence: TGTGCCAGCACGAGTAGCTACGAGCAGTACTTC. Its protein product is CASTSSYEQYF.

The chain couples TRBV6-5 to TRBJ2-7; D might be TRBD1 (6 bases). Trimming stripped 6 bases from V and 2 bases from J, with 14 bases between. Germline CDR1 is MNHEY and CDR2 is SVGAGI. The CDR3 runs to 14 residues. CDR3 sequence reads: CASRAHRDTYEQYF. The CDR3 DNA follows: TGTGCCAGCAGGGCCCACCGGGACACCTACGAGCAGTACTTC.

J is TRBJ1-1 and V is TRBV5-4, with TRBD1 as a possible D gene (5 bases). Trimming removed 4 bases at V and 1 base at J, with 11 bases between. CDR3 length: 14 amino acids. Germline lookup yields CDR1 SGHNT and CDR2 YYREEE (reference sequence). The CDR3: CASSASRGNTEAFF. DNA of the CDR3: TGTGCCAGCAGCGCATCTAGGGGGAACACTGAAGCTTTCTTT.

This sequence joins TRBV6-2 or TRBV6-3 and TRBJ1-2; D remains unclear. V was clipped by 6 bases and J by 9 bases, with 23 bases between them. There are 15 residues in the CDR3. Germline CDR1 is MNHEY and CDR2 is SVGEGT. The CDR3 DNA reads as TGTGCCAGCAGCCCCACCGGCGGCCAGAGTAGTCGCTACACCTTC. This codes for CASSPTGGQSSRYTF.

The V and J genes are TRBV19 and TRBJ1-6; no firm D call. This CDR3 contains 16 residues. CDR1 and CDR2 from the germline V gene are LNHDA and SQIVND (reference sequence). V was trimmed by 10 bases and J by 0 bases, leaving 16 bases between them. CDR3 DNA sequence: TGTGCCACCCAAGGGAGGTTCAGCTCCTATAATTCACCCCTCCACTTT. Translating it yields CATQGRFSSYNSPLHF.

For this clone: Other DNA sequences of this sample code for an identical CDR3. This chain connects TRBV5-1 to TRBJ2-5, with 9 bases that match TRBD2. Trimming removed 3 bases from V and 1 base from J; junction bases left unmatched: 1. The V gene's germline CDR1 is SGHRS and CDR2 YFSETQ. The CDR3 spans 14 residues. CDR3 DNA: TGCGCCAGCAGCTCGGGACTAGCCCAAGAGACCCAGTACTTC. It codes for CASSSGLAQETQYF. Drawing the rest from reference TRBV5-1 and TRBJ2-5, the complete variable domain is KAGVTQTPRYLIKTRGQQVTLSCSPISGHRSVSWYQQTPGQGLQFLFEYFSETQRNKGNFPGRFSGRQFSNSRSEMNVSTLELGDSALYLCASSSGLAQETQYFGPGTRLLVL.

The chain joins TRBV19 to TRBJ1-3, with 9 positions matching TRBD1. With V trimmed by 7 bases and J by 0 bases, 4 bases remained unmatched. The CDR3 is 15 amino acids. CDR1 is LNHDA, CDR2 SQIVND, per germline (reference sequence). CDR3: CASTLGQGSGNTIYF. As DNA, the CDR3 is TGTGCCAGTACCTTGGGACAGGGCTCTGGAAACACCATATATTTT.

The V gene is TRBV27, the J gene TRBJ1-4; no firm D call. The CDR3 runs to 13 residues. The V end lost 4 bases, the J end lost 7 bases, and 10 bases lay between the germline ends. From germline, CDR1 is MNHEY and CDR2 SMNVEV (reference sequence). The CDR3 loop reads CASSWRRAEKLFF. The CDR3 DNA reads TGTGCCAGCAGTTGGAGGAGGGCTGAAAAACTGTTTTTT.

This clone showed up just a few times. CDR3 DNA sequence: TGTGCCAGCTCCGGCGGCGGGGTCGGGGAAGAGACCCAGTACTTC. This codes for CASSGGGVGEETQYF. The chain has TRBV18 and TRBJ2-5; possibly TRBD2 for D (6 bases). The germline V gene encodes CDR1 KGHSH and CDR2 LQKENI. Trimming took 6 bases from V and 3 from J, leaving 17 bases between them. This CDR3 is 15 amino acids long.

This sequence joins TRBV6-5 and TRBJ2-7; possibly TRBD2 for D (6 bases). Trimming left V 6 bases short and J 6 bases short, with 18 bases between. The CDR3 contains 14 residues. The germline V gene encodes CDR1 MNHEY and CDR2 SVGAGI. CDR3: CASRTIRGSSEQYF. DNA for the CDR3: TGTGCCAGCAGAACCATACGGGGGTCTTCCGAGCAGTACTTC.

The gene calls are TRBV18 and TRBJ1-5, with D perhaps matching TRBD1 (6 bases). The CDR3 runs 15 residues. Germline CDR1 and CDR2: KGHSH and LQKENI. V lost 5 bases and J 7 bases, leaving 18 bases between the germline ends. The CDR3 DNA is TGTGCCAGCTCAGCAGGGGTGGCAGATAAGCAGCCCCAGCATTTT. Encoded protein: CASSAGVADKQPQHF.

The chain recombines TRBV9 with TRBJ2-1, with D possibly TRBD1 on 5 matching bases. This CDR3 has 13 residues. Trimming left V 0 bases short and J 7 bases short, with 8 bases between. Germline-derived CDR1 and CDR2 are SGDLS and YYNGEE. The CDR3 sequence: CASSVEGQNEQFF. In DNA form, the CDR3 reads TGTGCCAGCAGCGTAGAGGGGCAAAATGAGCAGTTCTTC.

This sequence joins TRBV27 and TRBJ1-2, with D possibly being TRBD1 (5 bases). Germline V gives CDR1 MNHEY, CDR2 SMNVEV (reference sequence). Trimming took off 7 bases at V and 2 bases at J, with 17 bases between the two ends. The CDR3 totals 15 residues. The CDR3 here is CASTSTGDSNYGYTF. The CDR3 region has the DNA TGTGCCAGCACCTCCACAGGAGATTCGAACTATGGCTACACCTTC.

This clone was detected only a few times. The chain has TRBV3-1 (or the pseudogene TRBV3-2) and TRBJ2-5; 10 nucleotides agree with TRBD2. The V gene's germline CDR1 is LGHDT and CDR2 YNNKEL (reference sequence). V lost 2 bases to trimming and J lost 7 bases; unmatched junction nucleotides: 7. CDR3 length: 15 residues. Here the CDR3 DNA reads TGTGCCAGCAGCCAACTGAGCGGGGGGGACGGGACCCAGTACTTC. It specifies CASSQLSGGDGTQYF.

This chain joins TRBV30 and TRBJ1-4; no reliable D call. From germline, CDR1 is GTSNPN and CDR2 SVGIG (reference sequence). V dropped 4 bases and J dropped 4 bases, with 7 bases sitting between them. The CDR3 is 12 residues long. The CDR3 bases are TGTGCCTGGACGGTCGGTAATGAAAAACTGTTTTTT. Encoded protein: CAWTVGNEKLFF. The complete variable domain, with remaining parts taken from reference TRBV30 and TRBJ1-4, reads SQTIHQWPATLVQPVGSPLSLECTVEGTSNPNLYWYRQAAGRGLQLLFYSVGIGQISSEVPQNLSASRPQDRQFILSSKKLLLSDSGFYLCAWTVGNEKLFFGSGTQLSVL.

The V and J genes are TRBV7-2 and TRBJ2-3; TRBD1 might be the D (6 bases). The CDR3 length is 14 residues. Germline-derived CDR1 and CDR2 are SGHTA and FQGNSA. Trimming took off 5 bases at V and 3 bases at J, with 12 bases between the two ends. This chain's CDR3 is CASSVYQGTDTQYF. CDR3 DNA: TGTGCCAGCAGCGTATACCAGGGGACAGATACGCAGTATTTT.

CDR3 residues: CASSIDPRQRNTEAFF. CDR3 DNA: TGTGCCAGTAGTATAGACCCTCGACAGCGGAACACTGAAGCTTTCTTT. The chain is built from TRBV19 and TRBJ1-1; possibly TRBD1 for D (5 bases). V was pared by 0 bases and J by 1 base, with 12 bases between. Per germline, CDR1 LNHDA and CDR2 SQIVND (reference sequence). This CDR3 region has 16 residues. Full variable domain (remainder filled in from reference TRBV19 and TRBJ1-1): DGGITQSPKYLFRKEGQNVTLSCEQNLNHDAMYWYRQDPGQGLRLIYYSQIVNDFQKGDIAEGYSVSREKKESFPLTVTSAQKNPTAFYLCASSIDPRQRNTEAFFGQGTRLTVV.

The V gene is TRBV2, the J gene TRBJ2-7, with D possibly being TRBD2 (5 bases). This CDR3 comprises 14 residues. CDR1 and CDR2 (germline): SNHLY, FYNNEI. Trimming cost V 7 bases and J 3 bases, with 16 bases left between them. The CDR3 bases are TGTGCCAGCACCCCCGCGGCGGGCAACTACGAGCAGTACTTC. Its translation: CASTPAAGNYEQYF.

On this clone itself: Mismatch with germline at one junction end may stem from a read error. The rearrangement links TRBV7-8 to TRBJ2-2; tentatively, D is TRBD2 (6 bases). This CDR3 region has 18 residues. Germline values: CDR1 SGHVS, CDR2 FQNEAQ. The chain's CDR3 is CASTLNRFAGTNPGELFF. The DNA of the CDR3 is TGTGCCAGCACCCTTAATAGGTTTGCGGGGACGAACCCCGGGGAGCTGTTTTTT.

The chain uses TRBV4-3 and TRBJ2-2; TRBD2 might be the D (5 bases). The germline CDR1 and CDR2 sequences are LGHNA and YSLEER. The CDR3 runs 20 residues. V was cut by 0 bases and J by 6 bases, with 26 bases left in between. The CDR3, as DNA: TGCGCCAGCAGCCAAGAGTGGATCCGACTATACGGGGAAAGGTCCGGGGAGCTGTTTTTT. Translated: CASSQEWIRLYGERSGELFF.

The chain couples TRBV6-2 or TRBV6-3 to TRBJ1-5; 7 bases map to TRBD1. This CDR3 region has 13 residues. CDR1 MNHEY and CDR2 SVGEGT come from the germline V gene. V trimming: 5 bases; J trimming: 7 bases; junction bases outside the gene matches: 5. This chain's CDR3 is CASSLGGVQPQHF. The CDR3 region has the DNA TGTGCCAGCAGTCTAGGGGGCGTACAGCCCCAGCATTTT.

The rearrangement links TRBV29-1 to TRBJ1-1; perhaps TRBD1 as D (5 bases). The CDR3 runs to 13 residues. Germline loops: CDR1 SQVTM, CDR2 ANQGSEA. V was clipped by 1 base and J by 4 bases, with 10 bases between them. CDR3 protein: CSVEGAGSTEAFF. As DNA, the CDR3 is TGCAGCGTTGAAGGGGCAGGGTCCACTGAAGCTTTCTTT.